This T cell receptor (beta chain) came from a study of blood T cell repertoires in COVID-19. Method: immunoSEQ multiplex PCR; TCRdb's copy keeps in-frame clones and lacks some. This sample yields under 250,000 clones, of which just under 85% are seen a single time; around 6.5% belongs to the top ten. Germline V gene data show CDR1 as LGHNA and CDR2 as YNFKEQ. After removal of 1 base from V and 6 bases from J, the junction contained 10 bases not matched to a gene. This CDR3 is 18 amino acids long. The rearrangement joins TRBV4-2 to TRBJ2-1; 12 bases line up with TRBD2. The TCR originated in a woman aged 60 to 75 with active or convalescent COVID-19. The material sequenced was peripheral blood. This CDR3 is CASSQAPLAGGNFNEQFF. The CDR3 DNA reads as TGTGCCAGCAGCCAAGCACCCCTAGCGGGAGGGAATTTCAATGAGCAGTTCTTC.